This T cell receptor (beta chain) appears in the sequencing data of a study of Ad26.COV2.S vaccination and SARS-CoV-2 variants. Study-wide background: Ad26.COV2.S was injected intramuscularly once or twice, 56 days apart.

With 7 bases clipped from V and 6 bases from J, the junction kept 11 bases outside the gene matches. CDR3 length: 14 residues. Germline CDR1 ENHRY, CDR2 SYGVKD. Treatment described: some 20 received Ad26.COV2.S at low or high dose, single or two shots; 5 received placebo; per-sample allocation not given. Sample collection was performed on day 63 after the first vaccine or placebo injection. Sequenced by immunoSEQ multiplex PCR; TCRdb stores in-frame clones only, minus some. The profile shows nearly 400,000 clones, about 91% of them singletons. The sample in question was peripheral blood, obtained in a trial of Ad26.COV2.S vaccine versus placebo. This receptor was identified in a person aged 18 to 65 who received the Ad26.COV2.S COVID-19 vaccine or a placebo. The chain carries TRBV10-3 and TRBJ2-7; TRBD2 matches 8 bases. Here the CDR3 DNA reads TGTGCCATCAATGGATATAGCGGGATTTCCGAGCAGTACTTC. Amino acid sequence: CAINGYSGISEQYF.